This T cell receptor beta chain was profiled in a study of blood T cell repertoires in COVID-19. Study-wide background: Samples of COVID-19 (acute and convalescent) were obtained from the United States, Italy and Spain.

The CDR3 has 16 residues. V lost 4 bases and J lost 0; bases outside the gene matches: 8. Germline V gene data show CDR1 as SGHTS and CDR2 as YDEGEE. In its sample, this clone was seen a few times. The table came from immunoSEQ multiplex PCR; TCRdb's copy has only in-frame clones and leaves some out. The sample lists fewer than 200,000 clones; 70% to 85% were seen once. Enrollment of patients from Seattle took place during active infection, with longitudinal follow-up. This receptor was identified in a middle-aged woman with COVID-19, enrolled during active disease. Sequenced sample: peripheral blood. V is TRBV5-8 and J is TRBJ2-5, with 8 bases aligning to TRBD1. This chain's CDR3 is CASSPGQGLYQETQYF. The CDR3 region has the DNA TGTGCCAGCAGCCCAGGACAGGGTTTATACCAAGAGACCCAGTACTTC.